This TCR beta chain was identified in a study of T cell responses to AZD1222 COVID-19 vaccine. Some clones are missing from TCRdb's copy, which holds only in-frame ones; the method was immunoSEQ multiplex PCR. The sample shows about 130,000 clones, about 88% of them seen only once. Findings of the study overall: Among the donors, most were white British and more were female, and clonal diversity was possibly underestimated. Among vaccine-associated CD4 TCRs, coverage spanned spike, with dominance at 160-218 and 743-854. Just a handful of AZD1222 recipients were seropositive at baseline. Epitopes outside B.1.351 and B.1.1.7 mutated regions reportedly drew nearly half of spike TCRs.

As concerns this clone: Antigen specificity is unknown.

The specimen comprised peripheral blood, sampled on day 0 of MenACWY control vaccination. The receptor comes from an adult in good health.

The CDR3 is CASSGRVLNTEAFF. The DNA of the CDR3 is TGTGCCAGCAGCGGGCGGGTCCTAAACACTGAAGCTTTCTTT. The chain uses TRBV9 and TRBJ1-1; D is uncertain. The CDR3 consists of 14 residues. The germline CDR1 and CDR2 sequences are SGDLS and YYNGEE. Trimming took 3 bases from V and 2 from J, leaving 11 bases between them.